The T cell receptor (beta chain) described here comes from a study of low-dose radiotherapy and immunotherapy resistance in tumors. Turning to the study itself: Intravenous administration to patients comprised nivolumab at 240 mg every two weeks and ipilimumab at 1 mg/kg every six weeks.

Primers targeting TRAV and TRBV primed first-strand cDNA, covering alpha and beta chains. TCRs were amplified for approximately 22 PCR cycles with a constant-region primer and V-primer adapter. TCRdb reprocessed the reads via MiXCR and lists one record per CDR3 protein. Of 65,000 to 90,000 distinct CDR3 sequences in the sample, about 19% were seen once. The sample's time point: before trial treatment. The receptor's source is a male donor with prostate cancer. The source material was PBMCs, sampled before treatment.

The CDR3 DNA reads TGTGCCAGCAGCTTAGACAGAATGAACACTGAAGCTTTCTTT. Amino acid sequence: CASSLDRMNTEAFF. The chain joins TRBV11-3 to TRBJ1-1; D gene uncertain. Looked up from germline, CDR1 is SGHNT and CDR2 is YENEEA. Trimming shortened V by 0 bases and J by 0 bases, and 5 bases separated the two germline ends. The CDR3 has 14 residues. The full variable domain, in which reference TRBV11-3 and TRBJ1-1 provide the parts outside the CDR3, is EAGVVQSPRYKIIEKKQPVAFWCNPISGHNTLYWYLQNLGQGPELLIRYENEEAVDDSQLPKDRFSAERLKGVDSTLKIQPAELGDSAVYLCASSLDRMNTEAFFGQGTRLTVV.